This T cell receptor (beta chain) was sequenced in a study of human T cells and chemical hapten exposure (dated by TCRdb to 2020 to 2022). With regard to the full study: For sensitization, 2% DPC in acetone was applied to an approximately 2 cm by approximately 2 cm area of upper inner arm skin. Throughout the study period of 20 to 30 weeks, patients also received therapeutic DPC doses to the scalp every week. Patch testing was performed on the upper back with Finn chambers containing 0.01% DPC, and the patch tests were scored after 6 days according to International Contact Dermatitis Research Group standards. Most of the patients in the cohort were female, and the cohort covered alopecia areata with under or over 50% scalp involvement, alopecia totalis and alopecia universalis. Libraries were pooled for sequencing, and per-sample TCR yields varied mainly because of small differences in library volumes within the pool. Peripheral blood TCR repertoire changes were tracked in vivo in alopecia patients during primary and secondary sensitization to the hapten diphenylcyclopropenone (DPC). Blood samples were taken from patients before sensitization (week 0) and then at 2, 6 and about 24 weeks after DPC sensitization. Blood for TCR sequencing was provided by twenty-nine alopecia patients at one to four time points (pre-sensitization, 2, 6 and 24 weeks). Paper-wide results and their limitations: DPC sensitization did not change the number of TCRs with a frequency above 1 in 1000, and there was no evidence of changes in global repertoire structure. Significantly more large CDR3 similarity clusters were formed by expanded TCRs than by pre-sensitization or healthy control sets, consistent with antigen-driven responses. Because all patients had alopecia, a presumed autoimmune disease, the immune response of the patients might differ from that of healthy individuals. After repeated subsampling, changes were observed in the strength of the expansion versus patch-test correlation and in the threshold at which the correlation became significant. The number of PT1 expanded TCRs positively correlated with patch test score, significant at thresholds 8, 16 and 32 but not 4.

The sample holds many counts of this clonotype. It has no known antigen specificity. No base quality values were provided; no much bigger clone lies one nucleotide off. The sample's time point label is to be understood as: pre-sensitization, week 0. The treatment or condition label of this sample denotes: therapeutic diphenylcyclopropenone sensitization with weekly scalp DPC. At every patch-test visit, the blood draw took place before the patch test was put on. To be eligible, patients had to be aged 18 to 70, diagnosed with alopecia and judged suitable for DPC therapy, while pregnant patients were excluded. Total RNA was extracted from unfractionated whole blood that had been collected in Tempus Blood RNA tubes. The library came from RACE. TCRdb lists the instrument as NextSeq 500. During library preparation, unique molecular identifiers were attached to individual cDNA molecules so that TCRs could be counted in a quantitative, reproducible way. For every blood RNA sample, sequencing covered both the TCR alpha and TCR beta chains. In the authors' own workflow: A median of about 87,000 TCRs per sample was observed, with a range of roughly 20,000 to 700,000. V, J and CDR3 annotation of the TCR reads was performed with the Decombinator software suite. Every sample was subsampled to the same number of TCRs (28,000) for the PS versus PT1 abundance plots. TCRs were defined as expanded if absent before sensitization and observed at least eight times at the 2-week time point. Using fastp trimming at Q25 and MiXCR clonotype assembly, TCRdb reanalyzed the public sequencing data and kept in-frame beta chains. Under each unique CDR3 protein, matching rows form one entry showing the most common genes and DNA. These V and J calls originate from TCRdb's pipeline instead of the authors' own analysis. This sample holds more than 300,000 distinct CDR3 sequences; 5.1% were observed only once. The top ten clonotypes cover about 2.5% of the sample.

According to the germline V gene, CDR1 reads MNHEY and CDR2 reads SVGAGI. Including the terminal cysteine and phenylalanine, the CDR3 comprises 13 residues. CDR3 DNA only is kept here, 39 bases in frame from base 1. V is shortened by 5 bases, J by 9 bases, and the region joining them spans 14 bases. The sequence derives from a woman between 50 and 59 years old with alopecia areata. Some clones in this sample may be carry-over from other donors' samples. Sequencing was performed on whole blood, taken in connection with sensitization to the hapten diphenylcyclopropenone (DPC). This sequence uses TRBV6-5 and TRBJ2-1; the D gene cannot be resolved reliably. The sequence in DNA is TGTGCCAGCAGTCGATACCCGTCTCTTGAGCAGTTCTTC. The encoded protein is CASSRYPSLEQFF.